Shown below are 32 T cell receptor beta chains from a single sample sequenced in a study of cytomegalovirus exposure and HLA in healthy donors. Primers: 60 Vbeta forward and 13 Jbeta reverse. TCRdb keeps only in-frame clones here, not all; method: immunoSEQ multiplex PCR. The profile covers about 120,000 clones, with 75% appearing a single time and just under 3% taken by the ten largest. Sequencing input: PBMCs. The receptors were gathered from a middle-aged woman in good health and CMV-seropositive.

V usage is TRBV7-8 and J usage is TRBJ2-4; a possible D gene is TRBD2 (6 bases). This CDR3 has 15 amino acids. Germline-derived CDR1 and CDR2 are SGHVS and FQNEAQ. Deletions cut 0 bases from V and 6 bases from J, with 12 bases between. The CDR3 spells CASSLASLASNIQYF. CDR3 bases: TGTGCCAGCAGCTTAGCGAGCCTAGCGTCAAACATTCAGTACTTC.

Worth noting for this clone: The same CDR3 is also encoded by other DNA sequences in this sample. V usage is TRBV6-5 and J usage is TRBJ2-7, with 10 bases fitting TRBD1. The length of the CDR3 is 15 residues. The junction had 3 bases not matched to a gene; V was cut back by 0 bases and J by 4 bases. CDR1 and CDR2 from the germline V gene are MNHEY and SVGAGI. The CDR3 loop reads CASSYSRTGGYEQYF. CDR3 nucleotide sequence: TGTGCCAGCAGTTACTCTCGGACAGGGGGATACGAGCAGTACTTC.

This clone was recorded only once. The rearrangement uses TRBV9 and TRBJ1-2; D is possibly TRBD1 (5 bases). The germline V gene encodes CDR1 SGDLS and CDR2 YYNGEE. V lost 3 bases, J lost 1 base, and 13 bases lay in between. The CDR3 totals 15 residues. Here the CDR3 reads CASSASGAFNYGYTF. The CDR3 nucleotides are TGTGCCAGCAGCGCTTCTGGGGCATTTAACTATGGCTACACCTTC.

This clone was recorded a few times. The chain employs TRBV5-1 and TRBJ2-1; TRBD2 matches 11 bases. V trimming: 2 bases; J trimming: 5 bases; junction bases outside the gene matches: 3. CDR3 size: 15 residues. The germline gives CDR1 SGHRS, CDR2 YFSETQ. The CDR3 sequence is CASSLLAGVNNEQFF. The CDR3 nucleotides read TGCGCCAGCAGCTTACTAGCGGGGGTTAACAATGAGCAGTTCTTC. Full variable domain (rest looked up from reference TRBV5-1 and TRBJ2-1): KAGVTQTPRYLIKTRGQQVTLSCSPISGHRSVSWYQQTPGQGLQFLFEYFSETQRNKGNFPGRFSGRQFSNSRSEMNVSTLELGDSALYLCASSLLAGVNNEQFFGPGTRLTVL.

With regard to this clone: Other DNA variants within this sample encode the same CDR3. The chain links TRBV30 to TRBJ2-1; 7 positions match TRBD2. The CDR3 totals 15 residues. Germline CDR1 GTSNPN, CDR2 SVGIG (reference sequence). Germline trimming cut 0 bases from V and 0 bases from J; bases unmatched to any gene: 2. In DNA, the CDR3 is TGTGCCTGGAGTGTCGGCGGGGGCTCCTACAATGAGCAGTTCTTC. Its protein product is CAWSVGGGSYNEQFF.

The genes are TRBV2 and TRBJ1-3, with TRBD1 matching 7 bases. The germline gives CDR1 SNHLY, CDR2 FYNNEI. J was trimmed by 3 bases and V by 4 bases; bases with no gene match: 3. CDR3 length: 14 amino acids. The CDR3 loop reads CASSAYRGGNTIYF. CDR3 DNA: TGTGCCAGCAGTGCCTACAGGGGTGGAAACACCATATATTTT.

V and J are TRBV2 and TRBJ2-2, with a weak D call TRBD2 (5 bases). The V and J ends lost 9 bases and 6 bases respectively, with 17 bases between them. Germline V CDR1 and CDR2: SNHLY, FYNNEI. The CDR3 has 14 amino acids. CDR3 in DNA: TGTGCCAGAGCGGCCTCCGGGCGGGCCGGGGAGCTGTTTTTT. Translation gives CARAASGRAGELFF.

The V and J genes are TRBV6-5 and TRBJ1-5; possibly TRBD1 for D (5 bases). Germline V gives CDR1 MNHEY, CDR2 SVGAGI. Deletions cut 6 bases from V and 2 bases from J, with 8 bases between. CDR3 length: 13 residues. The CDR3 here is CASSIRGNQPQHF. In nucleotides, the CDR3 is TGTGCCAGCAGCATCAGGGGCAATCAGCCCCAGCATTTT.

The J gene is TRBJ1-2, the V gene TRBV7-9, with D hard to call. Germline values: CDR1 SEHNR, CDR2 FQNEAQ (reference sequence). The CDR3 contains 12 residues. The germline V and J ends were trimmed by 7 bases and 1 base, with 7 bases remaining between them. The CDR3 DNA reads as TGTGCCAGCACAGTCCATAACTATGGCTACACCTTC. It yields the protein CASTVHNYGYTF.

The CDR3 sequence is CASSVTGMNTEAFF. The DNA for the CDR3 is TGTGCCAGCAGCGTGACAGGGATGAACACTGAAGCTTTCTTT. J is TRBJ1-1 and V is TRBV9, with 7 bases matching TRBD1. Germline V gene lookup returns CDR1 SGDLS and CDR2 YYNGEE. The CDR3 has 14 amino acids. V shed 2 bases, J shed 0 bases, and the junction held 1 base outside the gene matches.

The CDR3 here is CASSQDRGAGQPQHF. In DNA form, the CDR3 reads TGCGCCAGCAGCCAAGATCGTGGGGCCGGTCAGCCCCAGCATTTT. The chain recombines TRBV4-3 with TRBJ1-5, with a tentative D call TRBD1 (5 bases). The CDR3 is 15 residues long. Germline V lookup: CDR1 LGHNA, CDR2 YSLEER. V was cut by 0 bases and J by 6 bases, with 12 bases left in between.

The chain has TRBV5-6 and TRBJ1-1, with 7 nucleotides matching TRBD1. CDR1 and CDR2 (germline): SGHDT, YYEEEE. The CDR3 contains 13 residues. Germline trimming cut 0 bases from V and 6 bases from J; bases unmatched to any gene: 2. CDR3 in amino acids: CASSLDRGSEAFF. CDR3 sequence (DNA): TGTGCCAGCAGCTTGGACAGGGGCTCTGAAGCTTTCTTT.

The V call is TRBV15, the J call TRBJ2-1; D remains ambiguous. Germline assignment: CDR1 LNHNV and CDR2 YYDKDF (reference sequence). This CDR3 region has 12 residues. The germline V and J ends were trimmed by 0 bases and 9 bases, with 6 bases remaining between them. The CDR3 region has the DNA TGTGCCACCAGCAGAGATATCAGTGAGCAGTTCTTC. Translation: CATSRDISEQFF. The complete variable domain, with remaining parts taken from reference TRBV15 and TRBJ2-1, reads DAMVIQNPRYQVTQFGKPVTLSCSQTLNHNVMYWYQQKSSQAPKLLFHYYDKDFNNEADTPDNFQSRRPNTSFCFLDIRSPGLGDTAMYLCATSRDISEQFFGPGTRLTVL.

The J gene is TRBJ1-1, the V gene TRBV2; TRBD1 matches at 11 bases. The CDR3 is 14 amino acids. The junction had 5 bases not matched to a gene; V was cut back by 6 bases and J by 5 bases. Germline V gene data show CDR1 as SNHLY and CDR2 as FYNNEI. CDR3 protein: CASSPGTGGTEAFF. In nucleotides, the CDR3 is TGTGCCAGCAGCCCCGGGACAGGGGGGACTGAAGCTTTCTTT.

This clone was found once. One junction end does not reproduce the germline sequence, and a read error may be involved. In DNA, the CDR3 is TGCGCCGGCAGCCACGAGGGACAAGTCTATGGCTACACCTTC. Protein sequence: CAGSHEGQVYGYTF. The chain employs TRBV5-1 and TRBJ1-2; D might be TRBD1 (6 bases). In germline, CDR1 is SGHRS, CDR2 YFSETQ. The CDR3 is 14 amino acids.

The gene calls are TRBV9 and TRBJ1-4; D is ambiguous. Germline-derived CDR1 and CDR2 are SGDLS and YYNGEE. The CDR3 length is 15 residues. V lost 1 base and J 0 bases, leaving 7 bases between the germline ends. CDR3 in amino acids: CASSVSGATNEKLFF. The CDR3 DNA sequence: TGTGCCAGCAGCGTATCCGGTGCAACTAATGAAAAACTGTTTTTT.

The chain joins TRBV10-2 to TRBJ1-4; D might be TRBD1 (6 bases). Germline CDR1 and CDR2: WSHSY and SAAADI. CDR3 length: 13 amino acids. V gave up 4 bases and J gave up 7 bases, with 10 bases separating them. The CDR3: CASSGSGVEKLFF. The CDR3 nucleotides read TGCGCCAGCAGTGGGTCAGGGGTTGAAAAACTGTTTTTT.

V usage is TRBV5-5 and J usage is TRBJ2-7, with a possible D match to TRBD2 (5 bases). Deletions cut 2 bases from V and 6 bases from J, with 9 bases between. Per germline, CDR1 SGHKS and CDR2 YYEKEE (reference sequence). This CDR3 has 12 amino acids. CDR3 sequence (DNA): TGTGCCAGCAGCTTCCGGGAAGGCGAGCAGTACTTC. Its protein product is CASSFREGEQYF.

This clone appeared a few times. Because the CDR3 is missing its conserved closing phenylalanine or tryptophan, this is likely a read error. No DNA is shown, since the ends of the CDR3 on it are uncertain; the CDR3 is the one TCRdb lists. This chain connects TRBV15 to TRBJ1-2. The CDR3 has 12 residues if both end residues are counted. Per germline, CDR1 LNHNV and CDR2 YYDKDF (reference sequence). The CDR3 reads CATSRDHLAGLV.

The chain employs TRBV7-9 and TRBJ2-7, with TRBD1 identical over 8 bases. The V gene's germline CDR1 is SEHNR and CDR2 FQNEAQ (reference sequence). J was trimmed by 7 bases and V by 5 bases; bases with no gene match: 7. CDR3 length: 13 residues. CDR3 coding DNA: TGTGCCAGCAGCCCTGACAGGGGAAGGGAGCAGTACTTC. Amino acids: CASSPDRGREQYF.

J is TRBJ1-4 and V is TRBV28, with D unresolved. Looked up from germline, CDR1 is MDHEN and CDR2 is SYDVKM. The CDR3 loop spans 12 amino acids. Trimming cost V 5 bases and J 9 bases, with 10 bases left between them. CDR3 in DNA: TGTGCCAGCAGTACTTCCCTCCAAAAACTGTTTTTT. Amino acids: CASSTSLQKLFF.

The table lists this clone with a count of one. This chain joins TRBV19 and TRBJ2-3, with 12 bases aligning to TRBD2. The CDR3 totals 16 residues. Trimming removed 5 bases from V and 1 base from J; junction bases left unmatched: 4. CDR1 is LNHDA and CDR2 is SQIVND in the germline V gene (reference sequence). This CDR3 reads CASSPSGGAGTDTQYF. The CDR3 DNA is TGTGCCAGTAGTCCTAGCGGGGGGGCGGGCACAGATACGCAGTATTTT.

The rearrangement uses TRBV5-6 and TRBJ1-4; TRBD1 matches 7 bases. The CDR3 extends over 13 amino acids. The V and J ends lost 1 base and 14 bases, in that order; junction bases with no gene match: 8. Germline V gene lookup returns CDR1 SGHDT and CDR2 YYEEEE. The chain's CDR3 is CASSLRQGRVLFF. The CDR3 DNA sequence: TGTGCCAGCAGCTTGAGACAGGGAAGGGTGCTGTTTTTT.

The rearrangement links TRBV28 to TRBJ2-3, with D possibly matching TRBD1 (6 bases). CDR1 is MDHEN, CDR2 SYDVKM, per germline. The length of the CDR3 is 14 residues. V lost 6 bases, J lost 3 bases, and 13 bases lay in between. The CDR3 DNA follows: TGTGCCAGCAGCCAATGCCAGGGGACAGATACGCAGTATTTT. It encodes CASSQCQGTDTQYF.

V usage is TRBV5-1 and J usage is TRBJ1-1, with 11 bases lining up with TRBD1. Trimming cost V 5 bases and J 7 bases; bases outside gene matches: 7. The CDR3 contains 14 residues. CDR1 and CDR2 from the germline V gene are SGHRS and YFSETQ. The DNA for the CDR3 is TGCGCCAGCAGTTTCGGACAGGGGGCCCTTGAAGCTTTCTTT. This gives the protein CASSFGQGALEAFF.

The chain joins TRBV4-3 to TRBJ2-7; 7 nucleotides align to TRBD2. V shed 6 bases, J shed 0 bases, and the junction held 8 bases outside the gene matches. The CDR3 spans 15 residues. Germline V gene lookup returns CDR1 LGHNA and CDR2 YSLEER. In nucleotides, the CDR3 is TGCGCCAGCAGTCCAACAGCGGGGACCTCCTACGAGCAGTACTTC. This codes for CASSPTAGTSYEQYF.

This clone was detected once. The chain joins TRBV7-8 to TRBJ2-3; D is uncertain. V dropped 5 bases and J dropped 2 bases, with 14 bases sitting between them. The CDR3 contains 15 residues. Looked up from germline, CDR1 is SGHVS and CDR2 is FQNEAQ. The CDR3 loop reads CASSRELGLTDTQYF. In nucleotides, the CDR3 is TGTGCCAGCAGCCGAGAACTGGGCCTCACAGATACGCAGTATTTT.

This sequence joins TRBV9 and TRBJ2-2, with TRBD1 identical over 8 bases. V was clipped by 0 bases and J by 2 bases; unmatched bases: 18. Germline lookup yields CDR1 SGDLS and CDR2 YYNGEE. This CDR3 comprises 21 residues. CDR3 DNA sequence: TGTGCCAGCAGCGTAGTTCGGGGGTCAGGGGGCCCGTCCCTAAACACCGGGGAGCTGTTTTTT. Translated, it gives CASSVVRGSGGPSLNTGELFF.

The chain carries TRBV25-1 and TRBJ1-2; 7 nucleotides line up with TRBD1. The CDR3 has 16 amino acids. The germline CDR1 and CDR2 sequences are MGHDK and SYGVNS. V trimming: 3 bases; J trimming: 3 bases; junction bases outside the gene matches: 10. The CDR3 loop is CASSDPPGQRDYGYTF. In DNA, the CDR3 is TGTGCCAGCAGTGATCCCCCGGGACAGAGAGACTATGGCTACACCTTC.

J is TRBJ1-4 and V is TRBV10-3, with D possibly TRBD1 on 5 matching bases. The CDR3 has 15 amino acids. Germline CDR1 reads ENHRY; CDR2 reads SYGVKD. Trimming removed 0 bases at V and 6 bases at J, with 11 bases between. The CDR3, as DNA: TGTGCCATCAGTGAGTCGGATTCAGGGCATGAAAAACTGTTTTTT. It codes for CAISESDSGHEKLFF.

A single count supports this clone. The J gene is TRBJ1-2, the V gene TRBV29-1, with 11 bases aligning to TRBD1. The CDR3 consists of 16 residues. The ends lost 7 bases at V and 0 bases at J; junction bases unmatched: 10. From germline, CDR1 is SQVTM and CDR2 ANQGSEA. DNA of the CDR3: TGCAGCGCGGAGGGGGACAGGGGGGAACCTAACTATGGCTACACCTTC. This encodes CSAEGDRGEPNYGYTF.

This clone was observed a handful of times. The J gene is TRBJ2-1, the V gene TRBV27; a possible D gene is TRBD2 (6 bases). Germline V gives CDR1 MNHEY, CDR2 SMNVEV (reference sequence). V shed 2 bases and J shed 7 bases, with 9 bases lying between them. The CDR3 has 13 amino acids. CDR3 protein: CASSLVGGNEQFF. In nucleotides, the CDR3 is TGTGCCAGCAGTTTAGTCGGGGGAAATGAGCAGTTCTTC.